This entry features one TCR beta chain sequence. This specimen comes from a study of T cell repertoires in cytomegalovirus infection. Germline V gene lookup returns CDR1 LGHNA and CDR2 YSLEER. V lost 0 bases and J 2 bases, leaving 10 bases between the germline ends. The CDR3 totals 16 residues. TCRdb ran MiXCR on the reads and lists one entry per CDR3 protein. The sample yields 250,000 or so distinct CDR3 sequences, less than 9.5% seen once. This chain connects TRBV4-3 to TRBJ2-2; the D call may be TRBD1 or TRBD2 (5 bases each). Sequenced input: PBMCs. This receptor was identified in a human donor in good health (CMV status not recorded). Some clones in this sample may be carry-over from other donors' samples. This CDR3 is CASSQEWGTNTGELFF. The CDR3 nucleotides read TGCGCCAGCAGCCAAGAATGGGGGACCAACACCGGGGAGCTGTTTTTT.